Below are 15 T cell receptor beta chains sequenced from a single sample in a study of blood T cell repertoires in COVID-19. The protocol was immunoSEQ multiplex PCR, while the TCRdb copy is restricted to in-frame clones and leaves out a portion. The sample has about 220,000 clones, 83% seen once; the top ten hold around 2.3%. Specimen: peripheral blood. All receptors derive from a woman aged 40 to 49 with active or convalescent COVID-19.

This chain connects TRBV2 to TRBJ2-3; 9 bases match TRBD2. Germline CDR1 is SNHLY and CDR2 is FYNNEI. This CDR3 is built from 15 residues. J gave up 3 bases and V 4 bases, and 5 bases lay outside the gene matches. Here the CDR3 DNA reads TGTGCCAGCAGTGTGAGGCTAGCGGGGACAGATACGCAGTATTTT. Residues: CASSVRLAGTDTQYF.

J is TRBJ2-5 and V is TRBV5-4; 9 nucleotides align to TRBD1. After removal of 3 bases from V and 5 bases from J, the junction contained 8 bases not matched to a gene. This CDR3 has 15 residues. Germline V gives CDR1 SGHNT, CDR2 YYREEE (reference sequence). CDR3 sequence: CASSSGTGNSETQYF. The DNA for the CDR3 is TGTGCCAGCAGCTCCGGGACAGGGAACTCTGAGACCCAGTACTTC.

This chain connects TRBV7-8 to TRBJ1-5; 8 positions match TRBD1. The ends lost 7 bases at V and 5 bases at J; junction bases unmatched: 16. This CDR3 is built from 17 residues. CDR1 is SGHVS, CDR2 FQNEAQ, per germline. CDR3 DNA sequence: TGTGCCAGCACCACTCTAGGCAGGGGGCGTAGGTATCAGCCCCAGCATTTT. Its translation is CASTTLGRGRRYQPQHF.

V is TRBV18 and J is TRBJ2-5, with D perhaps TRBD1 (5 bases). Germline V gives CDR1 KGHSH, CDR2 LQKENI. V was trimmed by 4 bases and J by 2 bases, leaving 8 bases between them. This CDR3 contains 13 residues. CDR3 residues: CASSQQGQETQYF. In nucleotides, the CDR3 is TGTGCCAGCTCACAGCAGGGACAAGAGACCCAGTACTTC.

The gene calls are TRBV5-1 and TRBJ2-7, with 7 bases that match TRBD1. CDR3 length: 13 residues. The J segment lost 6 bases and the V segment lost 4 bases, leaving 7 bases of the junction unmatched. Germline values: CDR1 SGHRS, CDR2 YFSETQ. The CDR3 DNA sequence: TGCGCCAGCAGCATGGGACAGATGGTCGAGCAGTACTTC. It translates to CASSMGQMVEQYF.

The chain carries TRBV7-6 and TRBJ2-1; 7 bases map to TRBD2. The trim removed 1 base at V and 1 base at J, leaving 1 base unmatched. CDR3 size: 15 residues. CDR1 and CDR2 (germline): SGHVS, FNYEAQ. Here the CDR3 reads CASSLGGGSYNEQFF. In DNA form, the CDR3 reads TGTGCCAGCAGCTTAGGGGGGGGTTCCTACAATGAGCAGTTCTTC.

J is TRBJ2-7 and V is TRBV24-1; the D gene is possibly TRBD2 (6 bases). V gave up 9 bases and J gave up 4 bases, with 9 bases separating them. The CDR3 loop spans 11 amino acids. Germline assignment: CDR1 KGHDR and CDR2 SFDVKD. CDR3: CATSRGYEQYF. The DNA of the CDR3 is TGTGCCACCTCTCGGGGGTACGAGCAGTACTTC.

The chain joins TRBV7-8 to TRBJ1-4; the match to TRBD1 covers 7 bases. Germline V CDR1 and CDR2: SGHVS, FQNEAQ. The junction had 8 bases not matched to a gene; V was cut back by 2 bases and J by 8 bases. The CDR3 extends over 15 amino acids. The CDR3 region has the DNA TGTGCCAGCAGCTTAAACAGGGGCGCAGGGGAAAAACTGTTTTTT. It encodes CASSLNRGAGEKLFF.

DNA for the CDR3: TGTGCCAGCAGCTTGGGGCAGGGGGCAAGAGGCAATCAGCCCCAGCATTTT. Translation gives CASSLGQGARGNQPQHF. J is TRBJ1-5 and V is TRBV5-8; 8 bases are a match to TRBD1. The J segment lost 2 bases and the V segment lost 0 bases, leaving 7 bases of the junction unmatched. CDR1 is SGHTS and CDR2 is YDEGEE in the germline V gene. This CDR3 region has 17 residues.

The CDR3 bases are TGTGCCAGCAGCTTGGACTACACAGATACGCAGTATTTT. It yields the protein CASSLDYTDTQYF. V is TRBV5-6 and J is TRBJ2-3; D not resolved. The CDR3 runs to 13 residues. Trimming stripped 0 bases from V and 2 bases from J, with 4 bases between. Germline V gives CDR1 SGHDT, CDR2 YYEEEE. Supplemented by reference TRBV5-6 and TRBJ2-3, the full variable domain reads DAGVTQSPTHLIKTRGQQVTLRCSPKSGHDTVSWYQQALGQGPQFIFQYYEEEERQRGNFPDRFSGHQFPNYSSELNVNALLLGDSALYLCASSLDYTDTQYFGPGTRLTVL.

This chain links TRBV7-8 with TRBJ1-1; D not resolved. The V end lost 1 base, the J end lost 6 bases, and 9 bases lay between the germline ends. The CDR3 has 13 amino acids. The germline V gene has CDR1 SGHVS and CDR2 FQNEAQ. CDR3 loop: CASSLGGKAEAFF. CDR3 DNA sequence: TGTGCCAGCAGCTTAGGCGGAAAGGCTGAAGCTTTCTTT.

The rearrangement links TRBV7-2 to TRBJ2-1, with TRBD1 matching over 8 bases. V trimming: 5 bases; J trimming: 7 bases; junction bases outside the gene matches: 10. Per the germline V gene, CDR1 is SGHTA and CDR2 is FQGNSA. This CDR3 spans 15 amino acids. DNA of the CDR3: TGTGCCAGCAGCGTCCAGGGGGCGCGGGGAAATGAGCAGTTCTTC. It translates to CASSVQGARGNEQFF.

The chain is built from TRBV6-1 and TRBJ1-3; D gene ambiguous. V shed 3 bases and J shed 5 bases, with 5 bases lying between them. The CDR3 is made up of 12 amino acids. Germline V gene lookup returns CDR1 MNHNS and CDR2 SASEGT. The chain's CDR3 is CASSDYRNTIYF. CDR3 nucleotide sequence: TGTGCCAGCAGTGATTACAGAAACACCATATATTTT.

J is TRBJ2-7 and V is TRBV15, with TRBD2 matching 7 bases. This CDR3 comprises 14 residues. V shed 5 bases, J shed 3 bases, and the junction held 7 bases outside the gene matches. The germline V gene has CDR1 LNHNV and CDR2 YYDKDF (reference sequence). In DNA, the CDR3 is TGTGCCACCAGCGCCTCGGGGGGAATCTACGAGCAGTACTTC. This codes for CATSASGGIYEQYF. Looking up the rest from reference TRBV15 and TRBJ2-7 gives the full variable domain: DAMVIQNPRYQVTQFGKPVTLSCSQTLNHNVMYWYQQKSSQAPKLLFHYYDKDFNNEADTPDNFQSRRPNTSFCFLDIRSPGLGDTAMYLCATSASGGIYEQYFGPGTRLTVT.

The sample holds one count of this clone. Other DNA sequences in the sample encode the same CDR3. V gene TRBV5-1 combines with J gene TRBJ1-1; tentatively, D is TRBD1 (5 bases). Germline lookup yields CDR1 SGHRS and CDR2 YFSETQ. The germline V and J ends were trimmed by 0 bases and 0 bases, with 6 bases remaining between them. The CDR3 covers 14 residues. This CDR3 reads CASSLDRMNTEAFF. DNA for the CDR3: TGCGCCAGCAGCTTGGACAGGATGAACACTGAAGCTTTCTTT.